This entry lists 13 T cell receptor beta chains sequenced from one sample in a study of blood T cell repertoires in COVID-19. Data came from immunoSEQ multiplex PCR; TCRdb stores just in-frame clones and leaves some out. The sample comprises approximately 89,000 clones, about 74% of which are singletons, and roughly 50% rests with the top ten. The sample was peripheral blood. The source is a human donor in a cohort sampled during active COVID-19.

This clone was seen once. The gene calls are TRBV19 and TRBJ2-4; D is possibly TRBD2 (6 bases). CDR3 size: 14 residues. V lost 7 bases, J lost 7 bases, and 17 bases lay in between. Germline V lookup: CDR1 LNHDA, CDR2 SQIVND (reference sequence). The CDR3 protein is CASIARPGGNIQYF. Written as DNA, the CDR3 is TGTGCCAGTATAGCTCGGCCTGGAGGGAACATTCAGTACTTC. The full variable domain, completed using reference TRBV19 and TRBJ2-4, is DGGITQSPKYLFRKEGQNVTLSCEQNLNHDAMYWYRQDPGQGLRLIYYSQIVNDFQKGDIAEGYSVSREKKESFPLTVTSAQKNPTAFYLCASIARPGGNIQYFGAGTRLSVL.

This clone was observed a single time. The rearrangement joins TRBV27 to TRBJ1-1; unclear D gene. Germline values: CDR1 MNHEY, CDR2 SMNVEV (reference sequence). V was clipped by 5 bases and J by 0 bases, with 19 bases between them. The CDR3 covers 17 residues. The CDR3 DNA reads TGTGCCAGCAGTCCCGGTGCAGGTCTTAACATGAACACTGAAGCTTTCTTT. Translating gives CASSPGAGLNMNTEAFF.

V gene TRBV6-5 combines with J gene TRBJ2-1, with TRBD1 as a possible D gene (5 bases). Trimming stripped 5 bases from V and 6 bases from J, with 17 bases between. CDR1 is MNHEY, CDR2 SVGAGI, per germline. The CDR3 length is 15 residues. The CDR3 protein is CASSSVGHETNEQFF. The CDR3 DNA sequence: TGTGCCAGCAGTAGTGTAGGACACGAGACCAATGAGCAGTTCTTC.

J is TRBJ2-1 and V is TRBV19; 9 positions match TRBD2. After removal of 8 bases from V and 9 bases from J, the junction contained 14 bases not matched to a gene. CDR3 length: 15 residues. Germline V lookup: CDR1 LNHDA, CDR2 SQIVND (reference sequence). The CDR3 loop reads CASSFSGSRGFEQFF. CDR3 DNA: TGTGCCAGTTCGTTTAGCGGGAGTAGGGGCTTTGAGCAGTTCTTC.

This clone was counted between two and nine times. The CDR3 bases are TGTGCCAGCAGTCCGGGACAGGGTTTATATGGCTACACCTTC. Amino acids: CASSPGQGLYGYTF. V usage is TRBV2 and J usage is TRBJ1-2, with 9 positions matching TRBD1. CDR3 length: 14 residues. Germline CDR1 reads SNHLY; CDR2 reads FYNNEI. The V segment lost 5 bases and the J segment 5 bases; nucleotides outside the gene matches: 6.

The V gene is TRBV6-5, the J gene TRBJ1-1, with 8 bases matching TRBD1. Germline loops: CDR1 MNHEY, CDR2 SVGAGI. The V and J ends lost 11 bases and 1 base, in that order; junction bases with no gene match: 6. CDR3 size: 13 residues. The CDR3 nucleotides read TGTGCCGTAAAGGGACAGGCGAACACTGAAGCTTTCTTT. Amino acids: CAVKGQANTEAFF.

In the case of this clone: The identical CDR3 is also encoded by other nucleotide sequences in the sample. V is TRBV2 and J is TRBJ2-2; 8 bases are shared with TRBD2. V trimming: 6 bases; J trimming: 2 bases; junction bases outside the gene matches: 2. This CDR3 has 14 amino acids. Germline CDR1 is SNHLY and CDR2 is FYNNEI. CDR3 sequence (DNA): TGTGCCAGCAGAGGGACTAGTAACACCGGGGAGCTGTTTTTT. Translation gives CASRGTSNTGELFF.

This sequence joins TRBV7-8 and TRBJ2-3, with 9 bases fitting TRBD2. The CDR3 has 18 residues. Germline lookup yields CDR1 SGHVS and CDR2 FQNEAQ. J lost 5 bases, V lost 0 bases, and 12 bases had no gene match. The CDR3 region is CASSLARRGREGGDTQYF. The CDR3 DNA follows: TGTGCCAGCAGCTTAGCGCGACGCGGGAGGGAAGGGGGAGATACGCAGTATTTT. Full variable domain (missing parts from reference TRBV7-8 and TRBJ2-3): GAGVSQSPRYKVAKRGQDVALRCDPISGHVSLFWYQQALGQGPEFLTYFQNEAQLDKSGLPSDRFFAERPEGSVSTLKIQRTQQEDSAVYLCASSLARRGREGGDTQYFGPGTRLTVL.

The V call is TRBV4-3, the J call TRBJ2-5; 7 bases are shared with TRBD2. Germline CDR1 and CDR2: LGHNA and YSLEER. Trimming at V came to 0 bases and at J to 4 bases, leaving 2 bases not matched to a gene. The CDR3 consists of 14 residues. DNA for the CDR3: TGCGCCAGCAGCCAAGAATTAGCGGGAGAGACCCAGTACTTC. It is translated as CASSQELAGETQYF.

This sequence joins TRBV14 and TRBJ2-5; D uncertain. The CDR3 is 17 residues long. Trimming took 0 bases from V and 5 from J, leaving 19 bases between them. Germline CDR1 reads SGHDN; CDR2 reads FVKESK. CDR3 residues: CASSQERLFKTRETQYF. CDR3 in DNA: TGTGCCAGCAGCCAAGAGAGACTCTTCAAAACGAGGGAGACCCAGTACTTC.

The chain is built from TRBV28 and TRBJ2-7, with 8 nucleotides matching TRBD1. Germline CDR1 MDHEN, CDR2 SYDVKM. The CDR3 has 13 amino acids. The J segment lost 5 bases and the V segment lost 3 bases, leaving 3 bases of the junction unmatched. This CDR3 reads CASSFYRGNEQYF. CDR3 sequence (DNA): TGTGCCAGCAGTTTTTACAGGGGGAACGAGCAGTACTTC. The complete variable domain, with remaining parts taken from reference TRBV28 and TRBJ2-7, reads DVKVTQSSRYLVKRTGEKVFLECVQDMDHENMFWYRQDPGLGLRLIYFSYDVKMKEKGDIPEGYSVSREKKERFSLILESASTNQTSMYLCASSFYRGNEQYFGPGTRLTVT.

The V and J genes are TRBV11-1 and TRBJ2-7, with TRBD2 matching over 9 bases. CDR1 and CDR2 from the germline V gene are SGHAT and FQDESV (reference sequence). This CDR3 comprises 15 residues. V lost 1 base to trimming and J lost 6 bases; unmatched junction nucleotides: 7. The CDR3 bases are TGTGCCAGCAGCTTAGTAGCTAGCGGGAACAGCGAGCAGTACTTC. Protein: CASSLVASGNSEQYF.

J is TRBJ2-5 and V is TRBV5-4; the D is unclear. This CDR3 has 16 residues. In germline, CDR1 is SGHNT, CDR2 YYREEE (reference sequence). Trimming took 1 base from V and 2 from J, leaving 15 bases between them. Here the CDR3 reads CASSLSPGSLQETQYF. CDR3 bases: TGTGCCAGCAGCTTGAGCCCAGGAAGTCTACAAGAGACCCAGTACTTC.